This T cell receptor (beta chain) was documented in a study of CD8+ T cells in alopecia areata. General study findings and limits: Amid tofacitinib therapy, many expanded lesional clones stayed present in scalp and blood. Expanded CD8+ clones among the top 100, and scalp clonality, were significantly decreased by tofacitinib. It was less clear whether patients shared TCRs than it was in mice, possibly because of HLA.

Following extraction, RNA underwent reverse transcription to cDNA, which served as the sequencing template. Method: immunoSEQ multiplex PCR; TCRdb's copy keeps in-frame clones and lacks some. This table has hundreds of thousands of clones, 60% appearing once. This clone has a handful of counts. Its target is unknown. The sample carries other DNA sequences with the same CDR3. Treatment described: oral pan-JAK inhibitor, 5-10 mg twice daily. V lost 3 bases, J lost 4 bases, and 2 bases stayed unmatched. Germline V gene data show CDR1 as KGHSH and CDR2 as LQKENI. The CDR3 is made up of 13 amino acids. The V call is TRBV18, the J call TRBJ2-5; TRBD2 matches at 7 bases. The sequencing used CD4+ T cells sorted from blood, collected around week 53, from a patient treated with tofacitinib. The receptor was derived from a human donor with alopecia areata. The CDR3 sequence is CASSPGGAETQYF. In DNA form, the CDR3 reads TGTGCCAGCTCACCGGGAGGGGCAGAGACCCAGTACTTC.